One sample yielded the 26 T cell receptor beta chains listed below, sequenced in a study of early T cells in non-severe SARS-CoV-2 infection. TCRdb analysed the 5' RACE reads with MiXCR anew, one entry per CDR3 protein. The sample consists of tens of thousands of distinct CDR3 sequences, around 9.3% of them appearing once. The sequencing input was whole blood. These receptors all come from an adult who was a healthcare worker with PCR-confirmed SARS-CoV-2 infection or an uninfected control (not recorded which).

This clonotype was seen a few times. The V call is TRBV27, the J call TRBJ1-1; D is unclear. Germline CDR1 is MNHEY and CDR2 is SMNVEV (reference sequence). V lost 3 bases and J lost 2, with 13 bases in between. This CDR3 comprises 15 residues. CDR3: CASSFFGESNTEAFF. In nucleotides, the CDR3 is TGTGCCAGCAGTTTCTTCGGGGAATCCAACACTGAAGCTTTCTTT.

This clonotype was seen a handful of times. This chain uses TRBV4-3 with TRBJ2-1; TRBD2 matches at 7 bases. This CDR3 comprises 12 residues. Unmatched junction bases numbered 2, after V lost 4 bases and J lost 8 bases. Germline assignment: CDR1 LGHNA and CDR2 YSLEER. The CDR3 DNA reads as TGCGCCAGCAGCCCCGGGGGGTATGAGCAGTTCTTC. Residues: CASSPGGYEQFF.

The sample holds a few counts of this clonotype. The CDR3 DNA sequence: TGCAGCGTTGTCAGGGCTGTCTCCTACGAGCAGTACTTC. It is translated as CSVVRAVSYEQYF. The rearrangement uses TRBV29-1 and TRBJ2-7; the D gene is possibly TRBD1 (5 bases). Germline values: CDR1 SQVTM, CDR2 ANQGSEA. This CDR3 spans 13 amino acids. V shed 4 bases and J shed 0 bases, with 10 bases lying between them.

This clonotype was detected many times. This chain links TRBV10-3 with TRBJ2-1; a possible D gene is TRBD2 (6 bases). The CDR3 runs 15 residues. The germline gives CDR1 ENHRY, CDR2 SYGVKD. V lost 5 bases, J lost 4 bases, and 15 bases lay in between. DNA for the CDR3: TGTGCCATCAGTCTGGGGGGTGGTAGGTACAATGAGCAGTTCTTC. Protein: CAISLGGGRYNEQFF.

This chain links TRBV30 with TRBJ2-7, with a tentative D call TRBD2 (5 bases). Trimming removed 4 bases at V and 6 bases at J, with 19 bases between. Germline V gives CDR1 GTSNPN, CDR2 SVGIG (reference sequence). The CDR3 runs to 14 residues. The CDR3 region has the DNA TGTGCCTGGACCATCGGGGTACCCAAGGCCGAGCAGTACTTC. It is translated as CAWTIGVPKAEQYF.

This clonotype was observed a handful of times. This CDR3 reads CASSARGNEKLFF. Here the CDR3 DNA reads TGTGCCAGCAGCGCCAGGGGGAATGAAAAACTGTTTTTT. This sequence joins TRBV5-6 and TRBJ1-4, with 7 bases matching TRBD1. The CDR3 extends over 13 amino acids. Germline CDR1 SGHDT, CDR2 YYEEEE. V trimming: 4 bases; J trimming: 5 bases; junction bases outside the gene matches: 2.

In its sample, this clonotype was seen many times. This rearrangement joins TRBV5-1 to TRBJ2-7, with D perhaps given as TRBD1 or TRBD2 (5 bases each). Trimming took off 4 bases at V and 0 bases at J, with 14 bases between the two ends. The germline gives CDR1 SGHRS, CDR2 YFSETQ. This CDR3 is 15 amino acids long. The CDR3 DNA follows: TGCGCCAGCAGCCCAGGGACGGCCGACTCCTACGAGCAGTACTTC. Residues: CASSPGTADSYEQYF.

This clonotype was seen repeatedly, ten times or more. The rearrangement joins TRBV5-6 to TRBJ2-5; 9 bases are shared with TRBD1. This CDR3 region has 16 residues. J gave up 5 bases and V 2 bases, and 10 bases lay outside the gene matches. Germline V gene sequence: CDR1 SGHDT, CDR2 YYEEEE. CDR3 in DNA: TGTGCCAGCAGCTTAGTCCAGACAGGGGGTTTGGAGACCCAGTACTTC. Translated, it gives CASSLVQTGGLETQYF.

For this clonotype: This may arise from a read error, as a much more abundant clone is one base away. This chain joins TRBV7-8 and TRBJ2-6; D unclear. The CDR3 extends over 15 amino acids. The V gene's germline CDR1 is SGHVS and CDR2 FQNEAQ. CDR3 amino acids: CASSSSSAGTNVLTF. The CDR3 bases are TGTGCCAGCAGCTCTAGTAGTGCTGGGACCAACGTCCTGACTTTC.

This clonotype was detected ten times or more. The chain recombines TRBV21-1 with TRBJ2-7; TRBD2, the table's D call, was not compared with the DNA. TRBV21-1 has pseudogene status. The CDR3 sequence is 17 residues long. The DNA for the CDR3 is TGTGCCAGCAGCAAAGCCTTCGGACGGCTAGCGGGAGTGGGGCAGTACTTC. This encodes CASSKAFGRLAGVGQYF.

This clonotype has more than one count but fewer than ten. This sequence joins TRBV19 and TRBJ1-4; D is perhaps TRBD1 (5 bases). The CDR3 sequence is 13 residues long. Germline CDR1 reads LNHDA; CDR2 reads SQIVND (reference sequence). V was cut by 10 bases and J by 4 bases, with 13 bases left in between. The CDR3 DNA reads TGTGCCACTAAGACAGTTTATAATGAAAAACTGTTTTTT. Residues: CATKTVYNEKLFF.

This clonotype was observed at least ten times. The chain uses TRBV25-1 and TRBJ2-7, with TRBD1 as a possible D gene (6 bases). The CDR3 sequence is 12 residues long. Per germline, CDR1 MGHDK and CDR2 SYGVNS. Trimming removed 8 bases from V and 3 bases from J, with 11 bases in between. The DNA of the CDR3 is TGTGCCAGCTCCCCAGGGGACTACGAGCAGTACTTC. It is translated as CASSPGDYEQYF.

This clonotype was detected many times. The V and J genes are TRBV11-2 and TRBJ2-5; 7 bases line up with TRBD2. CDR1 is SGHAT and CDR2 is FQNNGV in the germline V gene. The CDR3 has 14 amino acids. The ends lost 4 bases at V and 0 bases at J; junction bases unmatched: 2. The CDR3 DNA follows: TGTGCCAGCAGCTCAGCGGGGTACCAAGAGACCCAGTACTTC. This codes for CASSSAGYQETQYF.

This clonotype has just a few counts. This sequence joins TRBV5-1 and TRBJ1-6, with D unresolved. The germline CDR1 and CDR2 sequences are SGHRS and YFSETQ. Trimming cost V 3 bases and J 5 bases, with 6 bases left between them. The CDR3 consists of 13 residues. The CDR3 nucleotides read TGCGCCAGCAGCTCCCGGAATAATTCACCCCTCCACTTT. It specifies CASSSRNNSPLHF.

This clonotype was recorded at least ten times. The V gene is TRBV7-9, the J gene TRBJ2-1, with 13 positions matching TRBD2. CDR1 SEHNR and CDR2 FQNEAQ come from the germline V gene (reference sequence). The CDR3 contains 18 residues. Germline trimming cut 5 bases from V and 1 base from J; bases unmatched to any gene: 8. CDR3 DNA sequence: TGTGCCAGCAGCCAGACTAGCGGGGGGCCGAGGTCCTACAATGAGCAGTTCTTC. Protein: CASSQTSGGPRSYNEQFF.

This clonotype was picked up one time. The CDR3 DNA is TGTGCCAGCAGTTACGCCTCCGGGACAGGGTCATACGAGCAGTACTTC. It translates to CASSYASGTGSYEQYF. The J gene is TRBJ2-7, the V gene TRBV6-2 or TRBV6-3, with TRBD1 matching over 9 bases. After removal of 2 bases from V and 4 bases from J, the junction contained 9 bases not matched to a gene. The CDR3 length is 16 residues. Germline V gene sequence: CDR1 MNHEY, CDR2 SVGEGT.

This clonotype turned up a few times. This sequence joins TRBV12-3 or TRBV12-4 and TRBJ2-1; D call uncertain. Trimming stripped 5 bases from V and 6 bases from J, with 17 bases between. CDR3 length: 15 residues. The CDR3 sequence: CASSISNLNSNEQFF. Here the CDR3 DNA reads TGTGCCAGCAGTATTAGTAATCTTAACAGCAATGAGCAGTTCTTC.

There are many counts of this clonotype. This chain's CDR3 is CSVRKTDTEKLFF. The CDR3 nucleotides read TGCAGTGTGCGGAAGACAGATACCGAAAAACTGTTTTTT. This rearrangement joins TRBV20-1 to TRBJ1-4, with a tentative D call TRBD1 (5 bases). V dropped 7 bases and J dropped 8 bases, with 17 bases sitting between them. This CDR3 has 13 amino acids. Germline-derived CDR1 and CDR2 are DFQATT and SNEGSKA (reference sequence).

This clonotype was observed at least ten times. The chain employs TRBV15 and TRBJ1-6; a possible D gene is TRBD1 (5 bases). Germline lookup yields CDR1 LNHNV and CDR2 YYDKDF (reference sequence). This CDR3 spans 13 amino acids. Trimming removed 2 bases at V and 13 bases at J, with 12 bases between. The CDR3 DNA reads as TGTGCCACCAGCAGAACCGGGACGTCTCCCCTCCACTTT. Translating gives CATSRTGTSPLHF.

This chain uses TRBV5-4 with TRBJ2-1, with 7 nucleotides matching TRBD2. Losses at the gene ends were 4 bases for V and 5 bases for J; bases not matched to a gene: 12. This CDR3 is built from 16 residues. The V gene's germline CDR1 is SGHNT and CDR2 YYREEE (reference sequence). As DNA, the CDR3 is TGTGCCAGCAGCCGGGGGGAGGGAAGGGACCACAATGAGCAGTTCTTC. Translating gives CASSRGEGRDHNEQFF.

This clonotype appeared a single time. The CDR3 is CAIAVQEPYEQYF. The CDR3 DNA is TGTGCCATCGCGGTGCAGGAACCCTACGAGCAGTACTTC. V gene TRBV10-3 combines with J gene TRBJ2-7; D uncertain. Germline V CDR1 and CDR2: ENHRY, SYGVKD. CDR3 length equals 13 residues. Trimming pared 8 bases from V and 2 bases from J, leaving 13 bases between.

This clonotype was observed many times. The rearrangement uses TRBV4-2 and TRBJ2-3, with TRBD2 matching 7 bases. CDR3 length equals 16 residues. From germline, CDR1 is LGHNA and CDR2 YNFKEQ. Trimming at V came to 4 bases and at J to 2 bases, leaving 9 bases not matched to a gene. This chain's CDR3 is CASSPGGLGLTDTQYF. CDR3 bases: TGTGCCAGCAGCCCGGGGGGTTTGGGGCTCACAGATACGCAGTATTTT.

This clonotype showed up just a few times. J is TRBJ2-1 and V is TRBV11-2, with a weak D call TRBD2 (5 bases). The CDR3 totals 16 residues. Trimming pared 5 bases from V and 9 bases from J, leaving 23 bases between. Germline assignment: CDR1 SGHAT and CDR2 FQNNGV. The CDR3 coding sequence is TGTGCCAGCAGCACATCAGGATCGCGGGTGGGGATTGAGCAGTTCTTC. This codes for CASSTSGSRVGIEQFF.

This clonotype occurred many times. The rearrangement links TRBV6-6 to TRBJ1-5, with a possible D match to TRBD1 (6 bases). Per the germline V gene, CDR1 is MNHNY and CDR2 is SVGAGI (reference sequence). The CDR3 has 16 amino acids. Trimming pared 2 bases from V and 2 bases from J, leaving 13 bases between. CDR3 DNA: TGTGCCAGCAGTTACGGAAACAGGGTTGGCAATCAGCCCCAGCATTTT. As protein: CASSYGNRVGNQPQHF.

This clonotype was observed a single time. The gene calls are TRBV4-1 and TRBJ2-3; D perhaps matches TRBD1 (5 bases). The length of the CDR3 is 16 residues. CDR1 is MGHRA, CDR2 YSYEKL, per germline. Trimming left V 1 base short and J 1 base short, with 12 bases between. The DNA of the CDR3 is TGCGCCAGCAGCCAAGTCAGGGCAGATCGCACAGATACGCAGTATTTT. As protein: CASSQVRADRTDTQYF.

There are many counts of this clonotype. The chain carries TRBV21-1 and TRBJ2-7; TRBD2, as called in the table, went unchecked against the DNA. TRBV21-1 constitutes a pseudogene. This CDR3 is 14 amino acids long. CDR3 bases: TGTGCCAGACTCCTCCAAAAGTTCACCTACGAGCAGTACTTC. It yields the protein CARLLQKFTYEQYF.